The following is a T cell receptor (beta chain) sequence with its context. There are 17 residues in the CDR3. The V gene end was trimmed by 6 bases and the J gene end by 0 bases; junction bases not matched to a gene: 10. Germline V gives CDR1 MNHEY, CDR2 SVGAGI. The record originates from a study of T cell repertoires in aging, cancer and after chemotherapy. TRB rearrangements spanning V, D and J were amplified using mixed TRB-A/B primers. Each CDR3 protein gets one entry after TCRdb re-called the multiplex PCR reads with MiXCR. This sample has around 980 distinct CDR3 sequences; under 35% occur once, and the top ten carry about 27%. Peripheral blood genomic DNA, not sorted cells or RNA, was the template.

The receptor comes from a human donor with a solid tumor. The chain links TRBV6-5 to TRBJ1-5; 8 bases align to TRBD1. Specimen: blood. CDR3 coding DNA: TGTGCCAGCAGACCTGGACAGGGTTTGAGTAGCAATCAGCCCCAGCATTTT. Translated, it gives CASRPGQGLSSNQPQHF.